This T cell receptor (beta chain) comes out of a study of T cells after yellow fever vaccination. Broader study findings: The appearance of a small share of clonotypes in both CD4 and CD8 compartments was observed.

This clonotype was picked up a small number of times. Its target is not known. UMIs and a universal primer site were added when TCR cDNA was made by 5'RACE template switching. Each CDR3 protein gets one entry after TCRdb re-called the 5' RACE reads with MiXCR. Counted here are a few hundred thousand distinct CDR3 sequences, roughly 8.6% occurring once; the ten biggest clones make up roughly a sixth. V lost 4 bases to trimming and J lost 3 bases, with 9 bases between them. The CDR3 has 13 residues. Germline V lookup: CDR1 SGHAT, CDR2 FQNNGV. This TCR derives from a man younger than 35 who received the YFV17D yellow fever vaccine. Sequencing used PBMCs, obtained approximately 40 days after the first yellow fever vaccination. The chain combines TRBV11-2 with TRBJ1-1; the D is unclear. The CDR3, as DNA: TGTGCCAGCAGCTCTCCGGCCCACACTGAAGCTTTCTTT. It yields the protein CASSSPAHTEAFF.